This T cell receptor beta chain was identified during a study of siplizumab effects on memory and regulatory T cells. This CDR3 region has 16 residues. CDR1 and CDR2 from the germline V gene are SGHDT and YYEEEE. With 5 bases removed from V and 3 bases from J, the gap between germline ends came to 18 bases. Some clones are missing from TCRdb's copy, which holds only in-frame ones; the method was immunoSEQ multiplex PCR. In the table there are around 100,000 clones, approximately 92% of which are singletons. The sequenced sample was CD4+ T cells sorted from blood. The chain carries TRBV5-6 and TRBJ1-5; D is unclear. The sequence was obtained from a human donor in good health. CDR3 nucleotide sequence: TGTGCCAGCAGTATTGCTGGAGATTTTACCAATCAGCCCCAGCATTTT. As protein: CASSIAGDFTNQPQHF.